The T cell receptor (beta chain) described here comes from a study of response to subunit inactivated influenza vaccine. This clonotype came up a few times. Via MiXCR, TCRdb re-called the RT-PCR reads, giving one row per CDR3 protein. The sample records some 540,000 distinct CDR3 sequences, around 21% being singletons. The germline V gene has CDR1 DFQATT and CDR2 SNEGSKA (reference sequence). The CDR3 consists of 18 residues. J was trimmed by 0 bases and V by 0 bases; bases with no gene match: 13. The same data also contributed to another study, on T cells expressing NK-cell markers. Turning to that study: Scientists made TCR beta cDNA using 5'RACE template switching with UMIs. The CD3+CD56-NKG2C+ fraction of several donors was also led by these clonotypes.

The clonotype comes from a man aged 50-59 years who received an inactivated influenza vaccine. The rearrangement links TRBV20-1 to TRBJ1-1; 7 nucleotides agree with TRBD1. Specimen: CD4+ T cells sorted from PBMCs, collected 12 days after vaccination. This CDR3 reads CSARDPYRGESMNTEAFF. CDR3 DNA sequence: TGCAGTGCTAGAGATCCTTACAGGGGAGAATCCATGAACACTGAAGCTTTCTTT.